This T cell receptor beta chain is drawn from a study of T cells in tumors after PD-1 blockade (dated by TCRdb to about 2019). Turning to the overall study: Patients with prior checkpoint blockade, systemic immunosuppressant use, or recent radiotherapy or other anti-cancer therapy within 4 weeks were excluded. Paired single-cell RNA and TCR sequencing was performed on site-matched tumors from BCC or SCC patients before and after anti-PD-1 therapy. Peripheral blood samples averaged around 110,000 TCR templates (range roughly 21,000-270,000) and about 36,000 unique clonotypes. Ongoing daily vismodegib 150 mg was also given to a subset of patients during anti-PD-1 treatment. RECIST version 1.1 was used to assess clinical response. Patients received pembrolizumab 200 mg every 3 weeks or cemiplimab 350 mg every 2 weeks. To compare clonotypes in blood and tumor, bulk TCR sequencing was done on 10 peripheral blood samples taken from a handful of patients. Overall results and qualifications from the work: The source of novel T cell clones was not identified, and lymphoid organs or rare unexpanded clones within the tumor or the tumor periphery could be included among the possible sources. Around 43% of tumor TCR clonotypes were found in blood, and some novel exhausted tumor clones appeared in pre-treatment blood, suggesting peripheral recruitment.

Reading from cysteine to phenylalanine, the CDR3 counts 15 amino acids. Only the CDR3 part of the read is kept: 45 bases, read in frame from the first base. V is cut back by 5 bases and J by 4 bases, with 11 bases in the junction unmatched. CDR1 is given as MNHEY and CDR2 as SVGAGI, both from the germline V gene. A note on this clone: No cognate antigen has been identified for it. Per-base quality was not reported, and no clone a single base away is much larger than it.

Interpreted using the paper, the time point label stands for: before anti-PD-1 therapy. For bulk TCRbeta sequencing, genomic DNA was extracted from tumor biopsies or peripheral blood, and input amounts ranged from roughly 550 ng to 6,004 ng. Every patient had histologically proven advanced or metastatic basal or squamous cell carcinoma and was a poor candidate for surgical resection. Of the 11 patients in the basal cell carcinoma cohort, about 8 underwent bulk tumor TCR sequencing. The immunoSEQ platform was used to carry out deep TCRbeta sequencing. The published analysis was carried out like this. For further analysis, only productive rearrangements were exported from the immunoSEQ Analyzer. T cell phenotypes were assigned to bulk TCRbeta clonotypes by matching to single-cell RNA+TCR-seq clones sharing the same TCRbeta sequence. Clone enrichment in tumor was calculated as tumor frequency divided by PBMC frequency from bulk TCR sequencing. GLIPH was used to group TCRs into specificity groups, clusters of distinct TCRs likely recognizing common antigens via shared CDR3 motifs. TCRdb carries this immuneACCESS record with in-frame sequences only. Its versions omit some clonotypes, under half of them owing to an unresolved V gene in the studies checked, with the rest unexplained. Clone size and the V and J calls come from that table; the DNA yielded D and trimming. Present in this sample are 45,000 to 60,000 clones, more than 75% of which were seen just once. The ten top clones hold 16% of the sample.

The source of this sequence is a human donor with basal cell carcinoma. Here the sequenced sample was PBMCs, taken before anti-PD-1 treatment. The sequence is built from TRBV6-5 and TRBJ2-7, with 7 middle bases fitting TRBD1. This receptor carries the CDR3 CASSPPGKGAYEQYF. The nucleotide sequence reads TGTGCCAGCAGTCCACCTGGTAAGGGGGCATACGAGCAGTACTTC.